A single sample is the source of the 18 T cell receptor beta chains below, sequenced in a study of shared clonotypes between healthy human individuals. Produced via immunoSEQ multiplex PCR; TCRdb's table is partial and in-frame only. Of roughly 700,000 clones in the sample, 90% were seen once. Specimen: memory CD8+ T cells from PBMCs. As to subset: CD45RO+ cells pooled with CCR7-negative TemRA cells. The source is a man aged 18 to 29 in good health. Some clones in this sample may be carry-over from other donors' samples.

The chain combines TRBV5-6 with TRBJ2-3; D remains unclear. Trimming took 2 bases from V and 0 from J, leaving 13 bases between them. The CDR3 contains 16 residues. CDR1 is SGHDT, CDR2 YYEEEE, per germline. DNA for the CDR3: TGTGCCAGCAGCTTCGGACGGCTTACTAGCACAGATACGCAGTATTTT. Its translation: CASSFGRLTSTDTQYF.

V is TRBV21-1 and J is TRBJ2-3; the table's D call of TRBD2 was not tested on the DNA. TRBV21-1 is a listed pseudogene. The CDR3 sequence is 19 residues long. The CDR3 here is CASSIPTIPSGPSTDTQYF. The CDR3 DNA reads as TGTGCCAGCAGCATACCCACAATCCCTAGCGGCCCGAGCACAGATACGCAGTATTTT.

The chain employs TRBV9 and TRBJ2-3, with D perhaps matching TRBD2 (6 bases). The CDR3 extends over 15 amino acids. With 4 bases removed from V and 2 bases from J, the gap between germline ends came to 14 bases. Germline V gene lookup returns CDR1 SGDLS and CDR2 YYNGEE. In nucleotides, the CDR3 is TGTGCCAGCAGCCCCGGAGGGAACCCCACAGATACGCAGTATTTT. Protein: CASSPGGNPTDTQYF. Full variable domain (outside the CDR3, taken from reference TRBV9 and TRBJ2-3): DSGVTQTPKHLITATGQRVTLRCSPRSGDLSVYWYQQSLDQGLQFLIQYYNGEERAKGNILERFSAQQFPDLHSELNLSSLELGDSALYFCASSPGGNPTDTQYFGPGTRLTVL.

On this clone itself: The sample holds other DNA sequences that translate to the same CDR3. The gene calls are TRBV9 and TRBJ1-2; D perhaps matches TRBD1 (6 bases). V shed 4 bases and J shed 4 bases, with 14 bases lying between them. This CDR3 spans 14 amino acids. Germline values: CDR1 SGDLS, CDR2 YYNGEE. CDR3 bases: TGTGCCAGCAGCTCACAGGGCGGCGGCTATGGCTACACCTTC. Protein product: CASSSQGGGYGYTF.

This sequence joins TRBV5-1 and TRBJ1-1; 8 bases are shared with TRBD1. From germline, CDR1 is SGHRS and CDR2 YFSETQ. V was clipped by 5 bases and J by 0 bases; unmatched bases: 9. The CDR3 has 16 residues. CDR3 sequence (DNA): TGCGCCAGCAGGACGACAGGGGACCGGGTGAACACTGAAGCTTTCTTT. Translated, it gives CASRTTGDRVNTEAFF.

This rearrangement joins TRBV10-3 to TRBJ2-4; 9 bases are a match to TRBD2. Germline trimming cut 4 bases from V and 5 bases from J; bases unmatched to any gene: 3. Germline V gene data show CDR1 as ENHRY and CDR2 as SYGVKD. This CDR3 has 14 amino acids. This chain's CDR3 is CAISGSGSQNIQYF. CDR3 in DNA: TGTGCCATCAGTGGTAGCGGGAGCCAAAACATTCAGTACTTC.

This rearrangement joins TRBV25-1 to TRBJ1-1; a weak D match, TRBD1 (6 bases). This CDR3 spans 14 amino acids. Deletions cut 7 bases from V and 0 bases from J, with 12 bases between. Germline loops: CDR1 MGHDK, CDR2 SYGVNS. The CDR3 sequence is CASKQGWVNTEAFF. CDR3 nucleotides: TGTGCCAGCAAACAGGGATGGGTGAACACTGAAGCTTTCTTT.

The chain joins TRBV5-8 to TRBJ2-7; the D is unclear. Trimming removed 5 bases from V and 4 bases from J, with 4 bases in between. The CDR3 runs 10 residues. Germline V gives CDR1 SGHTS, CDR2 YDEGEE. The CDR3 protein is CASRDYEQYF. The DNA of the CDR3 is TGTGCCAGCAGGGATTACGAGCAGTACTTC.

This chain links TRBV7-9 with TRBJ2-7, with no clear D. Germline loops: CDR1 SEHNR, CDR2 FQNEAQ (reference sequence). This CDR3 is built from 12 residues. V was cut by 4 bases and J by 6 bases, with 10 bases left in between. The CDR3 loop reads CASSSTPSEQYF. The CDR3 DNA sequence: TGTGCCAGCAGCTCCACCCCGTCCGAGCAGTACTTC.

The gene calls are TRBV29-1 and TRBJ2-3; TRBD2 is a possible D gene (6 bases). Germline V gene sequence: CDR1 SQVTM, CDR2 ANQGSEA. The CDR3 has 14 amino acids. V lost 6 bases, J lost 6 bases, and 19 bases lay in between. This CDR3 reads CSVGEVMGMDTQYF. The CDR3 DNA is TGCAGCGTGGGGGAGGTTATGGGAATGGATACGCAGTATTTT.

This clone showed up just a few times. The chain is built from TRBV2 and TRBJ1-1, with D perhaps matching TRBD1 (5 bases). V was shortened by 0 bases and J by 7 bases, with 9 bases between the two germline ends. CDR3 length: 13 amino acids. Germline CDR1 SNHLY, CDR2 FYNNEI. CDR3 loop: CASSEAMRGEAFF. The CDR3 DNA is TGTGCCAGCAGTGAAGCGATGAGGGGTGAAGCTTTCTTT. Combining the CDR3 with reference TRBV2 and TRBJ1-1 gives the whole variable domain EPEVTQTPSHQVTQMGQEVILRCVPISNHLYFYWYRQILGQKVEFLVSFYNNEISEKSEIFDDQFSVERPDGSNFTLKIRSTKLEDSAMYFCASSEAMRGEAFFGQGTRLTVV.

This sequence joins TRBV28 and TRBJ2-1, with 9 bases fitting TRBD2. Trimming took 6 bases from V and 6 from J; bases not matched to a gene: 12. The CDR3 has 16 residues. Germline values: CDR1 MDHEN, CDR2 SYDVKM. CDR3 bases: TGTGCCAGCAGCCACGTACTATTAGCGGGAGCCAATGAGCAGTTCTTC. It yields the protein CASSHVLLAGANEQFF. Supplemented by reference TRBV28 and TRBJ2-1, the full variable domain reads DVKVTQSSRYLVKRTGEKVFLECVQDMDHENMFWYRQDPGLGLRLIYFSYDVKMKEKGDIPEGYSVSREKKERFSLILESASTNQTSMYLCASSHVLLAGANEQFFGPGTRLTVL.

The rearrangement links TRBV4-3 to TRBJ1-1; TRBD1 is a possible D gene (6 bases). The V gene lost 4 bases and the J gene lost 1 base, with 7 bases spanning the gap. The CDR3 totals 13 residues. Germline values: CDR1 LGHNA, CDR2 YSLEER. Written as DNA, the CDR3 is TGCGCCAGCAGCCCACAGGGGAACACTGAAGCTTTCTTT. Translation: CASSPQGNTEAFF.

The rearrangement joins TRBV6-5 to TRBJ2-2; D is undetermined. The V end lost 6 bases, the J end lost 9 bases, and 14 bases lay between the germline ends. The CDR3 runs to 13 residues. Germline V gene sequence: CDR1 MNHEY, CDR2 SVGAGI. DNA for the CDR3: TGTGCCAGCAGCCAAGGGCCGTTCCGGGAGCTGTTTTTT. Amino acid sequence: CASSQGPFRELFF.

J is TRBJ1-1 and V is TRBV9; a possible D gene is TRBD1 (6 bases). The germline V and J ends were trimmed by 4 bases and 7 bases, with 17 bases remaining between them. Germline V gives CDR1 SGDLS, CDR2 YYNGEE. CDR3 length equals 14 residues. CDR3 nucleotides: TGTGCCAGCAGCTTATCCGGGGGGCGGAGTGAAGCTTTCTTT. Its translation is CASSLSGGRSEAFF.

The J gene is TRBJ2-7, the V gene TRBV6-5; D is ambiguous. Germline CDR1 is MNHEY and CDR2 is SVGAGI. This CDR3 contains 14 residues. Trimming removed 4 bases from V and 1 base from J, with 11 bases in between. This CDR3 is CASSSRTESYEQYF. CDR3 DNA: TGTGCCAGCAGTTCCCGGACGGAGTCCTACGAGCAGTACTTC.

A note on this clone: Other DNA sequences in this specimen translate into the identical CDR3. V usage is TRBV7-8 and J usage is TRBJ2-1; D ambiguous. Trimming pared 1 base from V and 10 bases from J, leaving 5 bases between. The CDR3 spans 11 residues. Germline V gene lookup returns CDR1 SGHVS and CDR2 FQNEAQ. CDR3 nucleotides: TGTGCCAGCAGCTTAGTGAGGGAGCAGTTCTTC. Its translation: CASSLVREQFF.

In DNA, the CDR3 is TGTGCCAGCAGCCCTTTAGCGGGCCCCTACGAGCAGTACTTC. Translating gives CASSPLAGPYEQYF. The rearrangement uses TRBV7-6 and TRBJ2-7, with TRBD2 matching over 7 bases. Germline-derived CDR1 and CDR2 are SGHVS and FNYEAQ. This CDR3 region has 14 residues. V lost 5 bases, J lost 2 bases, and 6 bases stayed unmatched.